This T cell receptor beta chain was documented in a study of blood T cell repertoires in COVID-19. Overall study context: T cells, B-cell-depleted T cells, or PBMCs supplied cDNA or gDNA.

This clone was seen a handful of times. The V end lost 4 bases, the J end lost 5 bases, and 9 bases lay between the germline ends. Germline lookup yields CDR1 SGHRS and CDR2 YFSETQ. The CDR3 has 13 amino acids. Produced via immunoSEQ multiplex PCR; TCRdb's table is partial and in-frame only. The data show about 140,000 clones, over 60% seen once. Sequenced sample: peripheral blood. The chain combines TRBV5-1 with TRBJ1-4; maybe TRBD1 (5 bases). This clonotype was obtained from a man aged 50 or older with acute or convalescent COVID-19. CDR3 amino acids: CASSTGLNEKLFF. The CDR3, as DNA: TGCGCCAGCAGCACGGGACTAAATGAAAAACTGTTTTTT.